This T cell receptor (beta chain) comes out of a study of T cells expressing NK-cell markers. Study-level information: Repertoires of TCR beta were obtained from T cells sorted as CD3+CD56+NKG2C+, CD3+CD56+NKG2C- and CD3+CD56-NKG2C+.

As to this clonotype: The target antigen is unknown.

Whole-study results and caveats: Among CD8+ T cells from over 5 donors, dominant NKG2C+ clonotypes accounted for 1.0-7.0%.

TCRdb reprocessed the 5' RACE reads and reports one entry per CDR3 protein, with no DNA. This repertoire comprises some 150,000 distinct CDR3 sequences; its ten largest clones make up 37%. Sequencing input: blood T cells: a sorted CD56 or NKG2C T cell subset, CD4+ or CD8+ T cells, or bulk PBMC T cells (not recorded which). The TCR was taken from a woman in her forties or fifties in good health.

This CDR3 reads CASSLDGANTGELFF. This sequence joins TRBV5-1 and TRBJ2-2. The length of the CDR3 is 15 residues. The germline V gene has CDR1 SGHRS and CDR2 YFSETQ.